This T cell receptor beta chain originates from a study of T cells in Graves' hyperthyroidism and ophthalmopathy. Whole-study findings and limits: Stable hyperthyroidism and ophthalmopathy were separated using 13 V-J signatures. Before onset, by a median of approximately 5.9 months, the model predicted ophthalmopathy.

V shed 7 bases and J shed 0 bases, with 13 bases lying between them. The germline V gene encodes CDR1 DFQATT and CDR2 SNEGSKA (reference sequence). CDR3 length: 13 amino acids. What was amplified from RNA transcripts were TCR beta CDR3 regions. Carried out on the TCR CDR3, a first-round RT-PCR used the HTBI primer set. In TCRdb, the multiplex PCR reads were re-called with MiXCR into one record per CDR3 protein. The sample lists 550,000 to 700,000 distinct CDR3 sequences; more than 45% were seen once. As to this clonotype: Antigen unknown.

This sequence was found in an adult woman with Graves' disease, either hyperthyroidism or ophthalmopathy (not recorded which). The sequenced material came from peripheral blood or thyroid tissue (not recorded which). The V gene is TRBV20-1, the J gene TRBJ2-7; no reliable D call. Written as DNA, the CDR3 is TGCAGTGTCAGTCCCGGCCGCTCCTACGAGCAGTACTTC. Translation gives CSVSPGRSYEQYF.